The 10 T cell receptor beta chains listed next were all sequenced from one sample in a study of T cells after yellow fever vaccination. TCRdb independently ran MiXCR on the 5' RACE reads; one entry per CDR3 protein. There are approximately 510,000 distinct CDR3 sequences in the sample; 20% to 25% occur only once, and about 15% lies in the top ten. Sequencing used PBMCs, obtained less than 25 days after the first yellow fever vaccination. Receptors were obtained from a man younger than 35 who received the YFV17D yellow fever vaccine.

The V call is TRBV6-5, the J call TRBJ2-1; no reliable D call. The ends were cut back, 0 bases at V and 4 bases at J, with 10 bases in the middle. CDR3 size: 15 residues. Germline CDR1 MNHEY, CDR2 SVGAGI. The CDR3 DNA is TGTGCCAGCAGTTACTCGCCAGGAATGTACAATGAGCAGTTCTTC. Protein product: CASSYSPGMYNEQFF.

The chain has TRBV5-1 and TRBJ2-5; no clear D gene. V was shortened by 4 bases and J by 3 bases, with 4 bases between the two germline ends. This CDR3 spans 11 amino acids. The germline V gene encodes CDR1 SGHRS and CDR2 YFSETQ. The DNA of the CDR3 is TGCGCCAGCAGCGTAGAAGAGACCCAGTACTTC. It yields the protein CASSVEETQYF.

This clonotype was recorded a few times. The chain links TRBV7-2 to TRBJ1-1, with a weak D call TRBD1 (5 bases). This CDR3 spans 16 amino acids. With 3 bases removed from V and 4 bases from J, the gap between germline ends came to 18 bases. Germline V lookup: CDR1 SGHTA, CDR2 FQGNSA. CDR3: CASSFLSGRVGTEAFF. The CDR3 DNA reads TGTGCCAGCAGCTTCCTATCAGGGAGGGTGGGCACTGAAGCTTTCTTT. Together with reference TRBV7-2 and TRBJ1-1, the CDR3 gives the full variable domain: GAGVSQSPSNKVTEKGKDVELRCDPISGHTALYWYRQSLGQGLEFLIYFQGNSAPDKSGLPSDRFSAERTGGSVSTLTIQRTQQEDSAVYLCASSFLSGRVGTEAFFGQGTRLTVV.

There are a few counts of this clonotype. The rearrangement links TRBV5-1 to TRBJ2-2; D is uncertain. CDR1 is SGHRS, CDR2 YFSETQ, per germline. This CDR3 comprises 15 residues. Trimming removed 4 bases from V and 6 bases from J, with 16 bases in between. DNA for the CDR3: TGCGCCAGCAGCGGGATAGGGTTCGGGTCCGGGGAGCTGTTTTTT. It codes for CASSGIGFGSGELFF. Combining the CDR3 with reference TRBV5-1 and TRBJ2-2 gives the whole variable domain KAGVTQTPRYLIKTRGQQVTLSCSPISGHRSVSWYQQTPGQGLQFLFEYFSETQRNKGNFPGRFSGRQFSNSRSEMNVSTLELGDSALYLCASSGIGFGSGELFFGEGSRLTVL.

The V gene is TRBV9, the J gene TRBJ1-1, with TRBD1 matching over 8 bases. Looked up from germline, CDR1 is SGDLS and CDR2 is YYNGEE. V shed 0 bases and J 3 bases; nucleotides not matched to a gene: 10. The CDR3 spans 17 residues. In DNA form, the CDR3 reads TGTGCCAGCAGCGTAGCGTTGACTGGACAGGGAGACACTGAAGCTTTCTTT. It yields the protein CASSVALTGQGDTEAFF.

This clonotype was observed a handful of times. This chain joins TRBV12-3 or TRBV12-4 and TRBJ1-1, with TRBD1 matching 7 bases. The CDR3 consists of 14 residues. The V and J ends lost 6 bases and 0 bases, in that order; junction bases with no gene match: 4. The CDR3 coding sequence is TGTGCCAGCAGGAGGGGGCAGATGAACACTGAAGCTTTCTTT. This sequence encodes CASRRGQMNTEAFF.

Turning to this clonotype: At one end, the junction sequence differs from germline, possibly due to a read error. The V and J genes are TRBV2 and TRBJ1-6; D is unclear. The germline CDR1 and CDR2 sequences are SNHLY and FYNNEI. The CDR3 covers 11 residues. In DNA form, the CDR3 reads TGTGCCAGCAGTGAGGCGGTCACCGCCGCGTTT. Amino acids: CASSEAVTAAF.

The chain uses TRBV4-2 and TRBJ2-7; TRBD2 is a possible D gene (5 bases). V lost 4 bases, J lost 2 bases, and 15 bases lay in between. The germline gives CDR1 LGHNA, CDR2 YNFKEQ. This CDR3 is 15 amino acids long. CDR3 sequence (DNA): TGTGCCAGCAGCCCCCGCGACGGAGGAACCTACGAGCAGTACTTC. The encoded protein is CASSPRDGGTYEQYF.

This sequence joins TRBV7-2 and TRBJ1-1; 10 nucleotides align to TRBD1. Losses at the gene ends were 5 bases for V and 10 bases for J; bases not matched to a gene: 10. The CDR3 is 14 amino acids. Germline V lookup: CDR1 SGHTA, CDR2 FQGNSA. The CDR3 sequence: CASSPLGTGVSAFF. As DNA, the CDR3 is TGTGCCAGCAGCCCACTTGGGACAGGGGTTTCAGCTTTCTTT.

Only a few counts were recorded for this clonotype. V is TRBV7-2 and J is TRBJ2-7; D unclear. Germline assignment: CDR1 SGHTA and CDR2 FQGNSA. V lost 1 base to trimming and J lost 3 bases, with 7 bases between them. CDR3 length equals 13 residues. The CDR3: CASSLGRNYEQYV. The CDR3 coding sequence is TGTGCCAGCAGCTTAGGACGGAACTACGAGCAGTACGTC.